Each of the 21 T cell receptor beta chains below was sequenced from the same sample in a study of CD8+CD57+ T cells in acquired aplastic anemia. Investigators profiled TCR beta VDJ and CDR3 from genomic DNA template. TCRdb redid the calling of the reads with MiXCR, one entry per CDR3 protein. The top ten clones hold about 32% of a sample with approximately 98,000 distinct CDR3 sequences, around 53% of them seen once. Sequencing input: sorted CD4+, CD8+, or CD8+CD57+ T cells (not recorded which) from PBMCs. These receptors originate from a human donor in good health, serving as a control.

V usage is TRBV2 and J usage is TRBJ1-4; 7 bases match TRBD1. Germline loops: CDR1 SNHLY, CDR2 FYNNEI. The CDR3 sequence is 14 residues long. Trimming took 6 bases from V and 5 from J; bases not matched to a gene: 6. The CDR3 protein is CASRRDSPNEKLFF. CDR3 nucleotide sequence: TGTGCCAGCAGGAGGGACAGTCCCAATGAAAAACTGTTTTTT.

This chain links TRBV10-1 with TRBJ1-3, with TRBD1 identical over 7 bases. The CDR3 sequence is 16 residues long. Looked up from germline, CDR1 is WNHNN and CDR2 is SYGVQD (reference sequence). J lost 5 bases, V lost 7 bases, and 14 bases had no gene match. The CDR3 protein is CASTPQRGPGRNTIYF. DNA for the CDR3: TGCGCCAGCACTCCTCAAAGGGGGCCAGGCCGAAACACCATATATTTT.

This clonotype has a count of ten or more. The chain links TRBV9 to TRBJ2-1; D is ambiguous. Trimming removed 2 bases from V and 6 bases from J, with 6 bases in between. The CDR3 sequence is 12 residues long. From germline, CDR1 is SGDLS and CDR2 YYNGEE. The CDR3, as DNA: TGTGCCAGCAGCGTGACGGGCAATGAGCAGTTCTTC. Translated, it gives CASSVTGNEQFF.

V gene TRBV15 combines with J gene TRBJ2-7; D is possibly TRBD1 (5 bases). Trimming shortened V by 1 base and J by 0 bases, and 10 bases separated the two germline ends. The CDR3 has 15 residues. CDR1 is LNHNV and CDR2 is YYDKDF in the germline V gene (reference sequence). As DNA, the CDR3 is TGTGCCACCAGCAGAGTGGTTGACAGCTCCTACGAGCAGTACTTC. Encoded protein: CATSRVVDSSYEQYF.

The chain carries TRBV11-2 and TRBJ1-6; 7 nucleotides align to TRBD1. CDR3 length: 16 residues. Trimming at V came to 3 bases and at J to 6 bases, leaving 8 bases not matched to a gene. Per the germline V gene, CDR1 is SGHAT and CDR2 is FQNNGV. The DNA for the CDR3 is TGTGCCAGCAGCTTGGGACAGACCATCCGTAATTCACCCCTCCACTTT. Translation: CASSLGQTIRNSPLHF.

The CDR3 spells CSARLAYGYTF. CDR3 sequence (DNA): TGCAGTGCTAGATTAGCCTATGGCTACACCTTC. The rearrangement links TRBV20-1 to TRBJ1-2; D unresolved. Trimming cost V 2 bases and J 4 bases, with 5 bases left between them. The V gene's germline CDR1 is DFQATT and CDR2 SNEGSKA (reference sequence). The CDR3 extends over 11 amino acids.

Turning to this clonotype: Relative to the germline gene, one junction end is altered; a read error may explain this. The chain is built from TRBV7-9 and TRBJ1-2; D uncertain. The CDR3 totals 15 residues. Germline-derived CDR1 and CDR2 are SEHNR and FQNEAQ (reference sequence). The CDR3 nucleotides are TGTGCCAGCAGCTTAGGGGCAGGAATTTACTATGGCTACGCCTTC. As protein: CASSLGAGIYYGYAF. Drawing the rest from reference TRBV7-9 and TRBJ1-2, the complete variable domain is DTGVSQNPRHKITKRGQNVTFRCDPISEHNRLYWYRQTLGQGPEFLTYFQNEAQLEKSRLLSDRFSAERPKGSFSTLEIQRTEQGDSAMYLCASSLGAGIYYGYAFGSGTRLTVV.

This clonotype has at least ten counts. V and J are TRBV7-3 and TRBJ2-2; possibly TRBD1 for D (5 bases). V lost 6 bases to trimming and J lost 5 bases, with 13 bases between them. The germline gives CDR1 SGHTA, CDR2 FQGTGA. The CDR3 is 14 amino acids. CDR3: CASSVGPGTGELFF. CDR3 nucleotides: TGTGCCAGCAGTGTGGGGCCCGGGACCGGGGAGCTGTTTTTT.

In this sample, this clonotype turned up many times. This chain links TRBV20-1 with TRBJ1-1; D is unresolved. V was clipped by 0 bases and J by 1 base, with 9 bases between them. The CDR3 length is 14 residues. The germline V gene has CDR1 DFQATT and CDR2 SNEGSKA (reference sequence). The CDR3 sequence is CSARDLKANTEAFF. Written as DNA, the CDR3 is TGCAGTGCTAGAGATCTAAAAGCGAACACTGAAGCTTTCTTT.

Points on this clonotype: Since the CDR3 does not end with the conserved phenylalanine or tryptophan, this likely comes from a read error. The CDR3 here is CASSSISSGSFYGQYL. CDR3 coding DNA: TGTGCCAGCAGCTCAATCTCAAGCGGGAGTTTCTACGGGCAGTACCTC. The chain joins TRBV11-2 to TRBJ2-7; TRBD2 aligns across 8 bases. Germline CDR1 and CDR2: SGHAT and FQNNGV. The CDR3 contains 16 residues.

This clonotype was seen repeatedly, ten times or more. The V call is TRBV20-1, the J call TRBJ2-3; weak D call: TRBD1 (5 bases). V gave up 3 bases and J gave up 4 bases, with 14 bases separating them. The CDR3 extends over 14 amino acids. Per germline, CDR1 DFQATT and CDR2 SNEGSKA (reference sequence). CDR3 protein: CSARDIHQPDTQYF. CDR3 coding DNA: TGCAGTGCTAGGGACATCCACCAGCCAGATACGCAGTATTTT.

The chain couples TRBV6-2 or TRBV6-3 to TRBJ2-3; the D is unclear. CDR3 size: 12 residues. Looked up from germline, CDR1 is MNHEY and CDR2 is SVGEGT. Trimming removed 9 bases from V and 5 bases from J, with 12 bases in between. Here the CDR3 DNA reads TGTGCCAGTCATGGCTCGAGAGATACGCAGTATTTT. Translation: CASHGSRDTQYF.

V and J are TRBV4-1 and TRBJ1-3; D is unclear. This CDR3 is 15 amino acids long. Germline lookup yields CDR1 MGHRA and CDR2 YSYEKL. The V end lost 0 bases, the J end lost 5 bases, and 11 bases lay between the germline ends. The CDR3 is CASSQDSETRNTIYF. CDR3 in DNA: TGCGCCAGCAGCCAAGATTCGGAGACAAGAAACACCATATATTTT.

V usage is TRBV5-1 and J usage is TRBJ1-2; 9 nucleotides match TRBD1. Germline V gives CDR1 SGHRS, CDR2 YFSETQ. Unmatched junction bases numbered 7, after V lost 3 bases and J lost 7 bases. The CDR3 sequence is 14 residues long. DNA of the CDR3: TGCGCCAGCAGCTGGATGGGGACAGGGTTTGGCTACACCTTC. Translated: CASSWMGTGFGYTF.

V usage is TRBV4-1 and J usage is TRBJ1-2, with D tentatively TRBD1 (6 bases). The length of the CDR3 is 16 residues. Germline-derived CDR1 and CDR2 are MGHRA and YSYEKL. V was cut by 1 base and J by 6 bases, with 18 bases left in between. The DNA of the CDR3 is TGCGCCAGCAGCCAAGGAGTAATTTCGGGGGGCCATGGCTACACCTTC. Amino acids: CASSQGVISGGHGYTF.

This clonotype has at least ten counts. This rearrangement joins TRBV6-5 to TRBJ2-7; TRBD1 matches at 8 bases. Germline values: CDR1 MNHEY, CDR2 SVGAGI. The CDR3 has 14 residues. With V trimmed by 6 bases and J by 9 bases, 13 bases remained unmatched. CDR3 DNA sequence: TGTGCCAGCAGCTCAGGACAGGGTAGCGTCGGGCAGTACTTC. It specifies CASSSGQGSVGQYF.

This chain joins TRBV25-1 and TRBJ2-1; 7 bases are shared with TRBD2. Germline CDR1 and CDR2: MGHDK and SYGVNS. This CDR3 is 14 amino acids long. The J segment lost 8 bases and the V segment lost 2 bases, leaving 6 bases of the junction unmatched. CDR3 in amino acids: CASSEPGGVDEQFF. CDR3 nucleotides: TGTGCCAGCAGTGAACCGGGGGGAGTCGATGAGCAGTTCTTC.

Points on this clonotype: One end of the junction is discordant with germline, which a read error may explain. The rearrangement uses TRBV29-1 and TRBJ2-3; D not resolved. This CDR3 region has 13 residues. The germline CDR1 and CDR2 sequences are SQVTM and ANQGSEA. DNA of the CDR3: TGCAGCGTTGAAGTTGGGAACACAGATGCGCAGTATTTT. As protein: CSVEVGNTDAQYF.

The chain joins TRBV20-1 to TRBJ2-7, with 9 bases that match TRBD2. The CDR3 has 15 residues. CDR1 DFQATT and CDR2 SNEGSKA come from the germline V gene (reference sequence). J was trimmed by 3 bases and V by 3 bases; bases with no gene match: 9. The CDR3 nucleotides read TGCAGTGCTAGTGCGGCTAGCGGGATAGGCTACGAGCAGTACTTC. This encodes CSASAASGIGYEQYF.

In this sample, this clonotype turned up a few times. The J gene is TRBJ1-1, the V gene TRBV10-3; D not resolved. V was trimmed by 6 bases and J by 0 bases, leaving 8 bases between them. Germline V gives CDR1 ENHRY, CDR2 SYGVKD. CDR3 length: 13 amino acids. CDR3 sequence (DNA): TGTGCCATCAGGAGCGGGATGAACACTGAAGCTTTCTTT. Its translation: CAIRSGMNTEAFF.

This clonotype was observed a handful of times. A much bigger clone sits one base away, suggesting this may be a read error. This chain uses TRBV12-3 or TRBV12-4 with TRBJ2-3; the match to TRBD1 covers 7 bases. The CDR3 spans 15 residues. The CDR3 protein is CASSLEGSWTGTQYF. The DNA of the CDR3 is TGTGCCAGCAGTTTAGAGGGGAGTTGGACAGGTACGCAGTATTTT.